This T cell receptor (beta chain) was captured by sequencing in a study of PD-L1 blockade in urothelial cancer. CDR1 is LNHDA and CDR2 is SQIVND in the germline V gene (reference sequence). This CDR3 is built from 15 residues. V dropped 4 bases and J dropped 0; count of bases not matched to a gene: 0. Time point here: peripheral blood 6 weeks after treatment start. TCRdb's copy holds only in-frame clones and misses some; the assay was immunoSEQ multiplex PCR. Of 95,000 to 150,000 clones listed, roughly 86% are singletons. This TCR came from a man aged 50 to 59 with urothelial cancer. This rearrangement joins TRBV19 to TRBJ2-6; TRBD2 aligns across 7 bases. The specimen was PBMCs, collected around atezolizumab (anti-PD-L1) treatment. The CDR3 sequence is CASSTGGSGANVLTF. In nucleotides, the CDR3 is TGTGCCAGTAGTACGGGAGGCTCTGGGGCCAACGTCCTGACTTTC. The complete variable domain, with remaining parts taken from reference TRBV19 and TRBJ2-6, reads DGGITQSPKYLFRKEGQNVTLSCEQNLNHDAMYWYRQDPGQGLRLIYYSQIVNDFQKGDIAEGYSVSREKKESFPLTVTSAQKNPTAFYLCASSTGGSGANVLTFGAGSRLTVL.